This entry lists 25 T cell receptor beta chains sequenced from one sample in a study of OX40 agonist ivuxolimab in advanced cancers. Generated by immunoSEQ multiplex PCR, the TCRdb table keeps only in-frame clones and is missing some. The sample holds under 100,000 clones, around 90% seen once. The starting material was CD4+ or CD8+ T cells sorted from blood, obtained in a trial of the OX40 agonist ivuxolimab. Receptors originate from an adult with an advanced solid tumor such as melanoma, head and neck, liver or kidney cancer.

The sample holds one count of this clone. The CDR3 sequence is CASSSADEGTQYF. CDR3 nucleotides: TGCGCCAGCAGCTCGGCGGACGAGGGTACGCAGTATTTT. This sequence joins TRBV5-1 and TRBJ2-3, with D possibly being TRBD2 (5 bases). CDR3 length: 13 residues. CDR1 SGHRS and CDR2 YFSETQ come from the germline V gene. Trimming stripped 3 bases from V and 8 bases from J, with 13 bases between.

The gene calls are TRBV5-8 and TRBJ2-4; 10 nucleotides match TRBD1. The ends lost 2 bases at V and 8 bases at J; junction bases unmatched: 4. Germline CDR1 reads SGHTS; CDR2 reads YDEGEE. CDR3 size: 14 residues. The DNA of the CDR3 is TGTGCCAGCAGCTTAGGACAGGGGGGGGACATTCAGTACTTC. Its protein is CASSLGQGGDIQYF.

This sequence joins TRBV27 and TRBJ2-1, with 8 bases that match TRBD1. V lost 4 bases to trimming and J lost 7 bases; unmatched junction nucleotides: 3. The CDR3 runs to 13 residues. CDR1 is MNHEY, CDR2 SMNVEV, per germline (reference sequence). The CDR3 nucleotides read TGTGCCAGCAGTTGGACAGGGCGGAATGAGCAGTTCTTC. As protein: CASSWTGRNEQFF.

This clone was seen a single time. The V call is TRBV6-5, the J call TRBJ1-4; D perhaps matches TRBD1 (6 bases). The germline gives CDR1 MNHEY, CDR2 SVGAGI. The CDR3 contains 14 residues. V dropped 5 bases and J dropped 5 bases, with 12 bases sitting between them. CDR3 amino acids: CASSHGQFNEKLFF. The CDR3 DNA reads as TGTGCCAGCAGTCACGGACAGTTCAATGAAAAACTGTTTTTT.

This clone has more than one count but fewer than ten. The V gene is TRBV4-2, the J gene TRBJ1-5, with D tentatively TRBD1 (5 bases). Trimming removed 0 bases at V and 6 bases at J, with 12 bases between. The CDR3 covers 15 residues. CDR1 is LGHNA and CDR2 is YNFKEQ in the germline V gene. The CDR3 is CASSQEARAPQPQHF. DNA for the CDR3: TGTGCCAGCAGCCAAGAAGCCAGGGCCCCTCAGCCCCAGCATTTT.

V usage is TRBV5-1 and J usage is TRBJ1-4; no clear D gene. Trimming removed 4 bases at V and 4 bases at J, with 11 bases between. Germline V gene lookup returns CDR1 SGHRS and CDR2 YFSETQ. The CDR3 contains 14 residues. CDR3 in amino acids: CASSPGGVNEKLFF. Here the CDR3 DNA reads TGCGCCAGCAGCCCCGGCGGGGTTAATGAAAAACTGTTTTTT.

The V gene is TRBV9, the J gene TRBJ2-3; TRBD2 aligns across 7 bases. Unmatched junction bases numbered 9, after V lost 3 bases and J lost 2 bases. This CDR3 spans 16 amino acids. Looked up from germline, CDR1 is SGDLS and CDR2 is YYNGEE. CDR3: CASSGVYSGVTDTQYF. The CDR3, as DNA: TGTGCCAGCAGCGGGGTTTACAGCGGGGTCACAGATACGCAGTATTTT. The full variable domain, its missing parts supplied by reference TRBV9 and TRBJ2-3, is DSGVTQTPKHLITATGQRVTLRCSPRSGDLSVYWYQQSLDQGLQFLIQYYNGEERAKGNILERFSAQQFPDLHSELNLSSLELGDSALYFCASSGVYSGVTDTQYFGPGTRLTVL.

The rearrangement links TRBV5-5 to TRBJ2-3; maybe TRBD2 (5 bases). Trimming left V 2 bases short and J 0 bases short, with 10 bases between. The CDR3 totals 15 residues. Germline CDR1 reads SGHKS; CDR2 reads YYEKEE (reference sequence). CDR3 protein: CASSFSGTSTDTQYF. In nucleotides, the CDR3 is TGTGCCAGCAGCTTCAGCGGAACTAGCACAGATACGCAGTATTTT. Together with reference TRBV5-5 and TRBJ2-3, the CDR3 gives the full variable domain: DAGVTQSPTHLIKTRGQQVTLRCSPISGHKSVSWYQQVLGQGPQFIFQYYEKEERGRGNFPDRFSARQFPNYSSELNVNALLLGDSALYLCASSFSGTSTDTQYFGPGTRLTVL.

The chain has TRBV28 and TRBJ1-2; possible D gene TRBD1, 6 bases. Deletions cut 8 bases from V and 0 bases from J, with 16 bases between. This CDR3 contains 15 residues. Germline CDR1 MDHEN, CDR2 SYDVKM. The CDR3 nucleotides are TGTGCCAGCGCCCCTGGGGGGGGGCCTAACTATGGCTACACCTTC. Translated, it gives CASAPGGGPNYGYTF.

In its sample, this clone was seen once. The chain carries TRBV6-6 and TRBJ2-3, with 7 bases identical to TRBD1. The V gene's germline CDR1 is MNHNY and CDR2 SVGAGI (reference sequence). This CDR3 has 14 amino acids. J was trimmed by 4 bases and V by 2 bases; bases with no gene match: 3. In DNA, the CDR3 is TGTGCCAGCAGTTACGGACAGGCGTCAGATACGCAGTATTTT. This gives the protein CASSYGQASDTQYF.

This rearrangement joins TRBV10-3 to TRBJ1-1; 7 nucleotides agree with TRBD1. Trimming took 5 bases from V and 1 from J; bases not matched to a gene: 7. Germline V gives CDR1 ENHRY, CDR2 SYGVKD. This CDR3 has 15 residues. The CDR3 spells CAISNRGGSNTEAFF. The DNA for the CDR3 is TGTGCCATCAGTAACAGGGGAGGGTCGAACACTGAAGCTTTCTTT.

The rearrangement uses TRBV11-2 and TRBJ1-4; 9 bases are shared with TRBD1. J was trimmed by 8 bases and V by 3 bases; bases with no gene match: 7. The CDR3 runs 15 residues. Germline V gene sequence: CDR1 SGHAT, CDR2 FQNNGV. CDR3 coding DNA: TGTGCCAGCAGCTTCCCCACAGGGGGCGAAGAAAAACTGTTTTTT. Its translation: CASSFPTGGEEKLFF.

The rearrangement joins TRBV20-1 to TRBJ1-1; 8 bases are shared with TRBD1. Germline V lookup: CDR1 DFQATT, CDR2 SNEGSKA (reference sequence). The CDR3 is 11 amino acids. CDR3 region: CRAQGGTEAFF. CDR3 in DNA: TGCAGGGCACAGGGGGGCACTGAAGCTTTCTTT.

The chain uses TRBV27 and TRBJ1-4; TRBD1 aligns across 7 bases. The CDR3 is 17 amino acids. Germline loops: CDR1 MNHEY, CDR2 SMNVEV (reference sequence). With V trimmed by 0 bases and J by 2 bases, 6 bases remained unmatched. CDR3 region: CASSLSRQGATNEKLFF. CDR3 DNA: TGTGCCAGCAGTTTATCGAGACAGGGTGCCACTAATGAAAAACTGTTTTTT.

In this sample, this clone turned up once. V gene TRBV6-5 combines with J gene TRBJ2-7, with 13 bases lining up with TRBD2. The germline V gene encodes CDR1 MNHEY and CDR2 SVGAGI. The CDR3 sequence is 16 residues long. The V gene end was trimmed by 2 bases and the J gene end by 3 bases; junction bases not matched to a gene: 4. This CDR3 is CASSYLTSGRLYEQYF. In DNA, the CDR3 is TGTGCCAGCAGTTACCTGACTAGCGGGAGGCTCTACGAGCAGTACTTC.

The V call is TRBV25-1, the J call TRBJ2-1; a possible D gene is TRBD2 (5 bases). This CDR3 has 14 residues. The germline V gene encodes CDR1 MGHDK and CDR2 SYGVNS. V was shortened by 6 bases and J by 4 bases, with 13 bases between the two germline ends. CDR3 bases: TGTGCCAGCAGCGGTAGTATAGCGTACAATGAGCAGTTCTTC. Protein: CASSGSIAYNEQFF.

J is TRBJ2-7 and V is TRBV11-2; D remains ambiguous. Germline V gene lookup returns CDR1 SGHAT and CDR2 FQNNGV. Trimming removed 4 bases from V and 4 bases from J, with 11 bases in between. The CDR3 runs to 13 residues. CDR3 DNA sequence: TGTGCCAGCAGCTCCCCCGGAGTATACGAGCAGTACTTC. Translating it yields CASSSPGVYEQYF.

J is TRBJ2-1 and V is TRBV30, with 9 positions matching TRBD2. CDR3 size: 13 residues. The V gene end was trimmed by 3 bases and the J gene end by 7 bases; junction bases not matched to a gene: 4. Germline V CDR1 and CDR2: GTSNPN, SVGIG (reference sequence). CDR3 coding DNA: TGTGCCTGGAGACTAGCGGGTGGAAATGAGCAGTTCTTC. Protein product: CAWRLAGGNEQFF.

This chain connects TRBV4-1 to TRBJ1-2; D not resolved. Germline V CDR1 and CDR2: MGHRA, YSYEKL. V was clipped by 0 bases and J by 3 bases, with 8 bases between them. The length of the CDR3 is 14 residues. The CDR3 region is CASSQDRSYYGYTF. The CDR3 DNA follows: TGCGCCAGCAGCCAAGATCGGTCATACTATGGCTACACCTTC.

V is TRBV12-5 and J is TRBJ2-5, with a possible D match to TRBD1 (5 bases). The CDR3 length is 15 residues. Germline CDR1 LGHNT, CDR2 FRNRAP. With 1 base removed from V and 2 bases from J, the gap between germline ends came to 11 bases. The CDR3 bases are TGTGCTAGTGGTTTGGCGACAGTTCTTCAAGAGACCCAGTACTTC. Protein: CASGLATVLQETQYF.

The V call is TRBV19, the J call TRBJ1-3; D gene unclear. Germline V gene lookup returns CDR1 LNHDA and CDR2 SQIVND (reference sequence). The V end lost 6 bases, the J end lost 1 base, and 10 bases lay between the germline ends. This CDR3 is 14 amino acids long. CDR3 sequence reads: CASRAGSSGNTIYF. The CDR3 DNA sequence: TGTGCCAGTAGGGCGGGTTCGTCTGGAAACACCATATATTTT.

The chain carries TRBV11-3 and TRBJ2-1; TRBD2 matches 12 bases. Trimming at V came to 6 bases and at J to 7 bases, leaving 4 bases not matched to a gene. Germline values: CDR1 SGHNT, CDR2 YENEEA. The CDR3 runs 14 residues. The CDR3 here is CASSRTSGVNEQFF. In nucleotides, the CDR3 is TGTGCCAGCAGTAGGACTAGCGGGGTGAATGAGCAGTTCTTC.

The CDR3 is CASSDITGVGNNEQFF. As DNA, the CDR3 is TGTGCCAGCAGCGACATCACGGGAGTTGGGAACAATGAGCAGTTCTTC. J is TRBJ2-1 and V is TRBV7-9, with D possibly matching TRBD2 (6 bases). This CDR3 is 16 amino acids long. Germline lookup yields CDR1 SEHNR and CDR2 FQNEAQ (reference sequence). Trimming pared 5 bases from V and 5 bases from J, leaving 19 bases between.

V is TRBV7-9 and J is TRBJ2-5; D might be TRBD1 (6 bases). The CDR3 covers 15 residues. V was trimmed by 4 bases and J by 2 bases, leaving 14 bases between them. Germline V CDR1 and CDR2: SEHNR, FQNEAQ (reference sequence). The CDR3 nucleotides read TGTGCCAGCAGCTCGACGACAGGCTGGCAAGAGACCCAGTACTTC. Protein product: CASSSTTGWQETQYF.

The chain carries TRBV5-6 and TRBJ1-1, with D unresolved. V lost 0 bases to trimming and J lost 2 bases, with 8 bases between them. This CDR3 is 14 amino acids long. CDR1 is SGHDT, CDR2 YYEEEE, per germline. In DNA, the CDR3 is TGTGCCAGCAGCTTGGTCCAGCGAAACACTGAAGCTTTCTTT. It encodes CASSLVQRNTEAFF. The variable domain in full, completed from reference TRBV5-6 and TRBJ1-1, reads DAGVTQSPTHLIKTRGQQVTLRCSPKSGHDTVSWYQQALGQGPQFIFQYYEEEERQRGNFPDRFSGHQFPNYSSELNVNALLLGDSALYLCASSLVQRNTEAFFGQGTRLTVV.